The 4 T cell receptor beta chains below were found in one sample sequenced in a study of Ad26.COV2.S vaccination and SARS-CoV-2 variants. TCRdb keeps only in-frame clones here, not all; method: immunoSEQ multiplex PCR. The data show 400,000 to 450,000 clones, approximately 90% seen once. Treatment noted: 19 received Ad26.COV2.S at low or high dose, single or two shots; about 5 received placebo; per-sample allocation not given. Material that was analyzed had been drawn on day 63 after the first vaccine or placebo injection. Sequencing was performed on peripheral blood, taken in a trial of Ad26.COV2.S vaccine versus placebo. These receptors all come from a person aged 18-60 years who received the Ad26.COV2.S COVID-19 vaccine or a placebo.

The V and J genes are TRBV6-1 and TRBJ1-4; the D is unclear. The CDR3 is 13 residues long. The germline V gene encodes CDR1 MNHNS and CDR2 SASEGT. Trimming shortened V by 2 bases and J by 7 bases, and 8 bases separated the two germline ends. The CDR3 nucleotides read TGTGCCAGCAGTGAATGGACGGCTGAAAAACTGTTTTTT. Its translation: CASSEWTAEKLFF.

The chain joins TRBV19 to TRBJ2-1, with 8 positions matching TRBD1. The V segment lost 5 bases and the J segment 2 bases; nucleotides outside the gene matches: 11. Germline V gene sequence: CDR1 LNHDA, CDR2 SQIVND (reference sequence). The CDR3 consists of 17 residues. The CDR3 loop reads CASSPRTGIYPYNEQFF. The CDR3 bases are TGTGCCAGTAGTCCTCGGACAGGGATTTATCCCTACAATGAGCAGTTCTTC.

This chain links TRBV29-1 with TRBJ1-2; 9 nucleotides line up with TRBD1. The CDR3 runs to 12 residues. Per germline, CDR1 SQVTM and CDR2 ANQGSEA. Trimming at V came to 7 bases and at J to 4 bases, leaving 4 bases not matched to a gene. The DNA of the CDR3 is TGCAGCGGCCTGACAGGGGGCTATGGCTACACCTTC. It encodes CSGLTGGYGYTF.

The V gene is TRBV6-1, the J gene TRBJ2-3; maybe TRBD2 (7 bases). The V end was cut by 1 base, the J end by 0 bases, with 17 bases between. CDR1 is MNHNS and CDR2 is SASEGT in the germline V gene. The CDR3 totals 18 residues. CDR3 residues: CASSEVFGGRLSTDTQYF. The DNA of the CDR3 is TGTGCCAGCAGTGAAGTTTTCGGGGGGCGCTTGAGCACAGATACGCAGTATTTT.